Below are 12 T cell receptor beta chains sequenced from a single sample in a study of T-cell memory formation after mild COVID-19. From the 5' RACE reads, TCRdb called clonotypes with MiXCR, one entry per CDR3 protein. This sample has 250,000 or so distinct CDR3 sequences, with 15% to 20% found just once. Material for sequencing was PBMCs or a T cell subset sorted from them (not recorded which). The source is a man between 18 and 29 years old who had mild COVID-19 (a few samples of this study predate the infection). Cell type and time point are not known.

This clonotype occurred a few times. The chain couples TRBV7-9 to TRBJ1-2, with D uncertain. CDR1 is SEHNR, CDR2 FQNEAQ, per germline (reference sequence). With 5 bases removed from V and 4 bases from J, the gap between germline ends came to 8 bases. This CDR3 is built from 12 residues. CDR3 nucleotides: TGTGCCAGCAGCGTTTCCATCTATGGCTACACCTTC. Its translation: CASSVSIYGYTF.

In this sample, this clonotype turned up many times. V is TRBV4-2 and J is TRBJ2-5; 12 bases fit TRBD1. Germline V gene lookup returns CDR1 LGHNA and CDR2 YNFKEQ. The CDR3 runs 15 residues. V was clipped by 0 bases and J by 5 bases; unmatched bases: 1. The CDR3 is CASSQDGTGGETQYF. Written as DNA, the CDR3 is TGTGCCAGCAGCCAAGATGGGACAGGGGGCGAGACCCAGTACTTC.

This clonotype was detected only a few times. The CDR3 here is CASSPTGSGELFF. The CDR3 coding sequence is TGTGCCAGCAGCCCGACAGGGTCCGGGGAGCTGTTTTTT. This chain joins TRBV12-3 or TRBV12-4 and TRBJ2-2; 7 positions match TRBD1. J gave up 6 bases and V 6 bases, and 4 bases lay outside the gene matches. The CDR3 loop spans 13 amino acids.

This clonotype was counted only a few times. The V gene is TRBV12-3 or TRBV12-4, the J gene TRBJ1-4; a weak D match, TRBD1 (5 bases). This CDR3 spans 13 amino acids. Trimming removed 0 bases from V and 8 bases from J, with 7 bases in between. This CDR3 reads CASSLAWGEKLFF. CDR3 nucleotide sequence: TGTGCCAGCAGTTTAGCGTGGGGGGAAAAACTGTTTTTT.

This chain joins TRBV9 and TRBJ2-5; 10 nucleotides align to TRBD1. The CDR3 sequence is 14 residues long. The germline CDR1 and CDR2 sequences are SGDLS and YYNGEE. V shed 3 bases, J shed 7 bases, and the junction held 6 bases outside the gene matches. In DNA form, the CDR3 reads TGTGCCAGCAGCGCCAGACAGGGGGCGCCGACCCAGTACTTC. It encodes CASSARQGAPTQYF.

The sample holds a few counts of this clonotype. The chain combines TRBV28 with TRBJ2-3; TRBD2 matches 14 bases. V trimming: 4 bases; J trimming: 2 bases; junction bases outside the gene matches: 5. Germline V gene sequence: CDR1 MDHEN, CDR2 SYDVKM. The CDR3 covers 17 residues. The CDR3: CASSSPGLAGDTDTQYF. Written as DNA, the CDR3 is TGTGCCAGCAGTTCCCCGGGACTAGCGGGAGACACAGATACGCAGTATTTT.

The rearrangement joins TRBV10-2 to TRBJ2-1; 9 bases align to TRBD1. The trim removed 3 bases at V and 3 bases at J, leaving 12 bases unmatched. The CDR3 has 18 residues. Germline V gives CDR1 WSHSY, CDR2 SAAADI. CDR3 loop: CASSDPWGQGTFYNEQFF. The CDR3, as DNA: TGCGCCAGCAGTGACCCTTGGGGACAGGGAACTTTCTACAATGAGCAGTTCTTC.

CDR3 loop: CASSPLQISAATEAFF. The CDR3, as DNA: TGTGCCAGCAGCCCCCTTCAAATTTCAGCGGCAACTGAAGCTTTCTTT. The V and J genes are TRBV9 and TRBJ1-1, with no clear D. The CDR3 loop spans 16 amino acids. V was pared by 4 bases and J by 5 bases, with 21 bases between. Per the germline V gene, CDR1 is SGDLS and CDR2 is YYNGEE. The full variable domain, its missing parts supplied by reference TRBV9 and TRBJ1-1, is DSGVTQTPKHLITATGQRVTLRCSPRSGDLSVYWYQQSLDQGLQFLIQYYNGEERAKGNILERFSAQQFPDLHSELNLSSLELGDSALYFCASSPLQISAATEAFFGQGTRLTVV.

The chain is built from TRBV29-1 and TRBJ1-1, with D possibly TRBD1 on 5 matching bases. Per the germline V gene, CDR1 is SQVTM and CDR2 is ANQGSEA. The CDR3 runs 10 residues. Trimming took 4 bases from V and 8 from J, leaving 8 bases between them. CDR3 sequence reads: CSVGDGEAFF. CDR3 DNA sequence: TGCAGCGTTGGGGACGGCGAAGCTTTCTTT.

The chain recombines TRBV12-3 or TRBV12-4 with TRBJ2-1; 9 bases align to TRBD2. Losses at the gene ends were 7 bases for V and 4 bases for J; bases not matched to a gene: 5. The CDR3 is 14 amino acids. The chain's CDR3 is CASMRTSEYNEQFF. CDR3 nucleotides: TGTGCCAGCATGCGGACTAGCGAGTACAATGAGCAGTTCTTC.

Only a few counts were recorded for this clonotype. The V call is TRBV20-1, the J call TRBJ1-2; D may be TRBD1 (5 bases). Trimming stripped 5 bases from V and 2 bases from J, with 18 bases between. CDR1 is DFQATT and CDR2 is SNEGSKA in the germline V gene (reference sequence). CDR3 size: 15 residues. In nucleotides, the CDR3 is TGCAGTGCTTTTCCAAACCCCGGGACCAACTATGGCTACACCTTC. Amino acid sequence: CSAFPNPGTNYGYTF.

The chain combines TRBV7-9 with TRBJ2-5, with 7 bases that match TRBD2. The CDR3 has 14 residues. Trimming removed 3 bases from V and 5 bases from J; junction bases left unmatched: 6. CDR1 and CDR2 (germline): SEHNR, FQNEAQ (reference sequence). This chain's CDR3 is CASSFGGGLETQYF. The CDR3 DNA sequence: TGTGCCAGCAGCTTTGGGGGGGGGTTGGAGACCCAGTACTTC.